The next 24 T cell receptor beta chains were all read from a single sample in a study of CD8+CD57+ T cells in acquired aplastic anemia. Using genomic DNA as the template, TCR beta VDJ and CDR3 profiling was carried out. TCRdb reprocessed the reads via MiXCR and lists one record per CDR3 protein. Of 450,000 to 600,000 distinct CDR3 sequences in the sample, approximately 32% were seen once. An expansion of CD8+CD57+ cells by flow cytometry had been shown in patients chosen for sequencing. Sequencing used sorted CD4+, CD8+, or CD8+CD57+ T cells (not recorded which) from PBMCs. The receptors originated from a human donor with aplastic anemia.

V usage is TRBV2 and J usage is TRBJ1-2, with 9 bases lining up with TRBD1. The ends lost 6 bases at V and 8 bases at J; junction bases unmatched: 7. CDR3 length equals 13 residues. The germline V gene has CDR1 SNHLY and CDR2 FYNNEI. The DNA of the CDR3 is TGTGCCAGCAGGGGACAGGGTCTCCAGGGCTACACCTTC. It codes for CASRGQGLQGYTF. Full variable domain (rest looked up from reference TRBV2 and TRBJ1-2): EPEVTQTPSHQVTQMGQEVILRCVPISNHLYFYWYRQILGQKVEFLVSFYNNEISEKSEIFDDQFSVERPDGSNFTLKIRSTKLEDSAMYFCASRGQGLQGYTFGSGTRLTVV.

The J gene is TRBJ1-1, the V gene TRBV25-1; D gene uncertain. The V gene's germline CDR1 is MGHDK and CDR2 SYGVNS. V lost 4 bases and J lost 5, with 17 bases in between. The CDR3 spans 15 residues. The CDR3 here is CASSALTSIGTEAFF. DNA of the CDR3: TGTGCCAGCAGTGCCCTGACGAGCATCGGGACTGAAGCTTTCTTT.

This chain connects TRBV20-1 to TRBJ2-7, with D possibly TRBD1 on 6 matching bases. With 3 bases removed from V and 1 base from J, the gap between germline ends came to 19 bases. Germline V gene sequence: CDR1 DFQATT, CDR2 SNEGSKA (reference sequence). The CDR3 contains 16 residues. CDR3 in amino acids: CSASGTGHIVSYEQYF. The DNA for the CDR3 is TGCAGTGCTAGTGGCACAGGGCACATAGTTTCCTACGAGCAGTACTTC.

This clonotype was seen only once. This chain uses TRBV20-1 with TRBJ2-7, with D maybe TRBD2 (6 bases). CDR3 length: 11 residues. Germline values: CDR1 DFQATT, CDR2 SNEGSKA (reference sequence). V lost 6 bases and J 3 bases, leaving 9 bases between the germline ends. CDR3 residues: CSALGGYEQYF. CDR3 bases: TGCAGTGCCCTCGGGGGCTACGAGCAGTACTTC.

The chain couples TRBV15 to TRBJ2-1; TRBD1 or TRBD2 may be the D gene (5 bases each). The CDR3 has 13 amino acids. Germline V gives CDR1 LNHNV, CDR2 YYDKDF (reference sequence). V was cut by 10 bases and J by 9 bases, with 19 bases left in between. CDR3 DNA: TGTGCCAGCAGTTACGGGACCATCACTGAGCAGTTCTTC. Translation: CASSYGTITEQFF.

With respect to this clonotype: Being one base from a much bigger clone, this may be a read error. The V gene is TRBV11-1, the J gene TRBJ1-1; D unclear. Germline-derived CDR1 and CDR2 are SGHAT and FQDESV (reference sequence). The CDR3 consists of 13 residues. Trimming cost V 2 bases and J 3 bases, with 7 bases left between them. The CDR3, as DNA: TGTGCCAGCAGCTTAAAGCCATACACTGAAGCTTTCTTT. Translation gives CASSLKPYTEAFF.

This clonotype was picked up a small number of times. The chain links TRBV4-3 to TRBJ1-5, with no clear D. The CDR3 consists of 16 residues. CDR1 is LGHNA, CDR2 YSLEER, per germline. Trimming cost V 0 bases and J 8 bases, with 17 bases left between them. CDR3 DNA sequence: TGCGCCAGCAGCCAAGAGTTATTGTACAGCACGGAGCCCCAGCATTTT. Protein: CASSQELLYSTEPQHF.

The chain has TRBV2 and TRBJ2-5, with D possibly being TRBD2 (6 bases). There are 14 residues in the CDR3. V lost 4 bases and J 5 bases, leaving 14 bases between the germline ends. The V gene's germline CDR1 is SNHLY and CDR2 FYNNEI. In DNA, the CDR3 is TGTGCCAGCAGTGCGGGGGACGGACTGGAGACCCAGTACTTC. It yields the protein CASSAGDGLETQYF.

The V gene is TRBV7-2, the J gene TRBJ1-4; D is uncertain. Germline values: CDR1 SGHTA, CDR2 FQGNSA. The CDR3 consists of 14 residues. V dropped 6 bases and J dropped 8 bases, with 16 bases sitting between them. The CDR3 DNA sequence: TGTGCCAGCAGTTCCGCCCCCGTACGGGAAAAACTGTTTTTT. This codes for CASSSAPVREKLFF.

V is TRBV14 and J is TRBJ2-4; D perhaps matches TRBD1 (6 bases). CDR3 size: 16 residues. V was trimmed by 4 bases and J by 0 bases, leaving 13 bases between them. Germline V CDR1 and CDR2: SGHDN, FVKESK. CDR3 in amino acids: CASSPGTPKAKNIQYF. For the CDR3, the DNA is TGTGCCAGCAGCCCCGGGACACCGAAAGCCAAAAACATTCAGTACTTC.

This clonotype was counted between two and nine times. The chain's CDR3 is CASGSGPPYEQYF. In nucleotides, the CDR3 is TGTGCCAGCGGAAGCGGGCCCCCCTACGAGCAGTACTTC. V and J are TRBV12-3 or TRBV12-4 and TRBJ2-7, with D tentatively TRBD2 (6 bases). The V end lost 8 bases, the J end lost 2 bases, and 13 bases lay between the germline ends. The CDR3 is made up of 13 amino acids.

Details on this clonotype: At one boundary the junction diverges from the germline segment, which might be a read error. This chain links TRBV19 with TRBJ1-2, with no clear D. The CDR3 is made up of 13 amino acids. Germline CDR1 is LNHDA and CDR2 is SQIVND (reference sequence). CDR3 in amino acids: CASSTGRSYGYTF. The CDR3 nucleotides are TGTGCCAGCAGTACCGGACGGAGCTATGGCTACACCTTC.

This clonotype showed up many times. V usage is TRBV10-3 and J usage is TRBJ2-3, with 10 bases aligning to TRBD2. Trimming at V came to 0 bases and at J to 4 bases, leaving 10 bases not matched to a gene. CDR1 and CDR2 (germline): ENHRY, SYGVKD. This CDR3 contains 18 residues. The CDR3 loop is CAISESLAGGLGPDTQYF. The CDR3 DNA follows: TGTGCCATCAGTGAGTCATTAGCGGGAGGCCTAGGTCCAGATACGCAGTATTTT.

This clonotype appeared many times. The V call is TRBV15, the J call TRBJ1-5; D is perhaps TRBD1 (5 bases). V was clipped by 0 bases and J by 3 bases, with 12 bases between them. CDR3 length: 16 residues. Germline CDR1 and CDR2: LNHNV and YYDKDF (reference sequence). The CDR3 nucleotides are TGTGCCACCAGCAGAGATGGGGCCGGGAACAATCAGCCCCAGCATTTT. It codes for CATSRDGAGNNQPQHF.

CDR3 coding DNA: TGCAGTGCTAGTGAACAGGGGACCTCCTACAATGAGCAGTTCTTC. It yields the protein CSASEQGTSYNEQFF. The chain is built from TRBV20-1 and TRBJ2-1; TRBD1 aligns across 7 bases. Per germline, CDR1 DFQATT and CDR2 SNEGSKA (reference sequence). Losses at the gene ends were 3 bases for V and 0 bases for J; bases not matched to a gene: 5. The CDR3 totals 15 residues.

At least ten counts were recorded for this clonotype. CDR3 loop: CSAHISRGNSPLHF. DNA for the CDR3: TGCAGTGCTCACATTAGCAGGGGTAATTCACCCCTCCACTTT. The gene calls are TRBV20-1 and TRBJ1-6; weak D call: TRBD1 (6 bases). The V gene's germline CDR1 is DFQATT and CDR2 SNEGSKA (reference sequence). The CDR3 is made up of 14 amino acids. V was pared by 5 bases and J by 6 bases, with 14 bases between.

This clonotype turned up a few times. The genes are TRBV7-9 and TRBJ2-5, with D tentatively TRBD2 (5 bases). This CDR3 comprises 15 residues. V lost 3 bases to trimming and J lost 2 bases, with 13 bases between them. From germline, CDR1 is SEHNR and CDR2 FQNEAQ (reference sequence). The CDR3 loop reads CASSLSGLMQETQYF. The CDR3 nucleotides read TGTGCCAGCAGCTTGAGCGGCCTAATGCAAGAGACCCAGTACTTC.

This clonotype occurred many times. The chain is built from TRBV20-1 and TRBJ1-5, with D uncertain. V was clipped by 3 bases and J by 5 bases, with 5 bases between them. CDR3 length: 11 residues. CDR1 is DFQATT, CDR2 SNEGSKA, per germline (reference sequence). The CDR3 nucleotides are TGCAGTGCTAGTATAGATCAGCCCCAGCATTTT. It yields the protein CSASIDQPQHF.

The V and J genes are TRBV10-1 and TRBJ1-5, with D maybe TRBD1 (5 bases). This CDR3 has 13 residues. CDR1 and CDR2 from the germline V gene are WNHNN and SYGVQD (reference sequence). The ends were cut back, 2 bases at V and 6 bases at J, with 8 bases in the middle. The CDR3 DNA follows: TGCGCCAGCAGTGAGGGGCAGGGTCAGCCCCAGCATTTT. Translating it yields CASSEGQGQPQHF.

At least ten counts were recorded for this clonotype. Germline and junction disagree at one end, which may indicate a read error. The genes are TRBV7-9 and TRBJ1-2, with unresolved D. Germline V gives CDR1 SEHNR, CDR2 FQNEAQ (reference sequence). The CDR3 is 10 residues long. The CDR3 DNA sequence: TGTGCCAGCAGCTTAGATACCGGCGGCTTC. Translating it yields CASSLDTGGF.

This clonotype was found many times. The chain combines TRBV9 with TRBJ2-7, with 7 bases lining up with TRBD1. The CDR3 has 13 amino acids. The germline gives CDR1 SGDLS, CDR2 YYNGEE. Losses at the gene ends were 3 bases for V and 7 bases for J; bases not matched to a gene: 7. The CDR3 sequence: CASSADRQEEQYF. CDR3 sequence (DNA): TGTGCCAGCAGCGCGGACAGGCAGGAAGAGCAGTACTTC. The variable domain in full, completed from reference TRBV9 and TRBJ2-7, reads DSGVTQTPKHLITATGQRVTLRCSPRSGDLSVYWYQQSLDQGLQFLIQYYNGEERAKGNILERFSAQQFPDLHSELNLSSLELGDSALYFCASSADRQEEQYFGPGTRLTVT.

At least ten counts were recorded for this clonotype. The genes are TRBV9 and TRBJ1-2, with 7 bases that match TRBD1. Losses at the gene ends were 0 bases for V and 6 bases for J; bases not matched to a gene: 8. The CDR3 has 15 residues. Looked up from germline, CDR1 is SGDLS and CDR2 is YYNGEE. This CDR3 reads CASSVGPDRDHGYTF. CDR3 in DNA: TGTGCCAGCAGCGTAGGGCCAGACAGGGATCATGGCTACACCTTC. Full variable domain (missing parts from reference TRBV9 and TRBJ1-2): DSGVTQTPKHLITATGQRVTLRCSPRSGDLSVYWYQQSLDQGLQFLIQYYNGEERAKGNILERFSAQQFPDLHSELNLSSLELGDSALYFCASSVGPDRDHGYTFGSGTRLTVV.

This clonotype was picked up a small number of times. The CDR3 loop is CSAPGQGAKLFF. The CDR3 nucleotides read TGCAGTGCTCCTGGACAGGGGGCTAAACTGTTTTTT. This chain connects TRBV20-1 to TRBJ1-4; TRBD1 agrees at 11 bases. The germline gives CDR1 DFQATT, CDR2 SNEGSKA (reference sequence). V was clipped by 5 bases and J by 11 bases; unmatched bases: 4. There are 12 residues in the CDR3.

In its sample, this clonotype was seen many times. This chain joins TRBV10-3 and TRBJ2-3; D is possibly TRBD2 (6 bases). Deletions cut 4 bases from V and 3 bases from J, with 14 bases between. CDR1 is ENHRY and CDR2 is SYGVKD in the germline V gene. The CDR3 contains 15 residues. CDR3 sequence: CAISGPGTGTDTQYF. CDR3 DNA sequence: TGTGCCATCAGTGGGCCCGGGACTGGTACAGATACGCAGTATTTT.